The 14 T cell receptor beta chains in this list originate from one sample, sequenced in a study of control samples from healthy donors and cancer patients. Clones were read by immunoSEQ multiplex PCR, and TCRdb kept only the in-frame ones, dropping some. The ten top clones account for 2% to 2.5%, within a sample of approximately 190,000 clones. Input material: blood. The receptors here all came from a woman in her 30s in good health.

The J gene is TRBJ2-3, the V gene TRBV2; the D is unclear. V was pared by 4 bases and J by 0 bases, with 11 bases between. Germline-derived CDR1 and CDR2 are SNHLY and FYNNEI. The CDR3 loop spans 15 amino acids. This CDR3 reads CASSVEVQSTDTQYF. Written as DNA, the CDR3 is TGTGCCAGCAGTGTTGAGGTCCAGAGCACAGATACGCAGTATTTT. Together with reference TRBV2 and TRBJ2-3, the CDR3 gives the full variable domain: EPEVTQTPSHQVTQMGQEVILRCVPISNHLYFYWYRQILGQKVEFLVSFYNNEISEKSEIFDDQFSVERPDGSNFTLKIRSTKLEDSAMYFCASSVEVQSTDTQYFGPGTRLTVL.

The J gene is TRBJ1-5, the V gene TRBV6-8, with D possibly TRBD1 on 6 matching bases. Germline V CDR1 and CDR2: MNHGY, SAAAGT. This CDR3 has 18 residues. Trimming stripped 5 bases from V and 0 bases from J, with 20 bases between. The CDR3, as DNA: TGTGCCAGCAGTGGTGTGCCTCGGACAGATTATAGCAATCAGCCCCAGCATTTT. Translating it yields CASSGVPRTDYSNQPQHF.

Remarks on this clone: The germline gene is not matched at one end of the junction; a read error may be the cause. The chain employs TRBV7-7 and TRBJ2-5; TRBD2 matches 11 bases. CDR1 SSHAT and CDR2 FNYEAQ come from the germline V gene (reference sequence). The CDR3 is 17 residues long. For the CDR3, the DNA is TGTGCTAGCAGACCTCTAGCGGGGGGTACGAAGGGGAAGACCCAGTACTTC. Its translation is CASRPLAGGTKGKTQYF.

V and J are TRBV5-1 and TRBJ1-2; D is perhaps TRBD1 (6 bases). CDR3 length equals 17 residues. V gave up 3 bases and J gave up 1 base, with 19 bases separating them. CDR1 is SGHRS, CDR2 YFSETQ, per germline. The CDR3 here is CASSYGHLDSFNYGYTF. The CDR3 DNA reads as TGCGCCAGCAGCTATGGTCATTTGGACAGCTTTAACTATGGCTACACCTTC.

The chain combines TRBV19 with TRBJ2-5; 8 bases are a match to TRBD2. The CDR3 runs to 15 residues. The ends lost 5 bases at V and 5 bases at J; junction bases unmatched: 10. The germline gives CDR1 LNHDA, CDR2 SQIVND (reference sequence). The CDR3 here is CASSATPGLVETQYF. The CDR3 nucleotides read TGTGCCAGTAGTGCGACCCCGGGACTAGTTGAGACCCAGTACTTC. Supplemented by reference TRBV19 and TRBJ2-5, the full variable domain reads DGGITQSPKYLFRKEGQNVTLSCEQNLNHDAMYWYRQDPGQGLRLIYYSQIVNDFQKGDIAEGYSVSREKKESFPLTVTSAQKNPTAFYLCASSATPGLVETQYFGPGTRLLVL.

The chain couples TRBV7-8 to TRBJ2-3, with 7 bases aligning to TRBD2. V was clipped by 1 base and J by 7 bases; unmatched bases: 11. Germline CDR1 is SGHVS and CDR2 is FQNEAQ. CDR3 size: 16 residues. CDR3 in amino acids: CASSLGGGAGVNTQYF. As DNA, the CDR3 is TGTGCCAGCAGCTTAGGCGGCGGGGCGGGGGTGAATACGCAGTATTTT.

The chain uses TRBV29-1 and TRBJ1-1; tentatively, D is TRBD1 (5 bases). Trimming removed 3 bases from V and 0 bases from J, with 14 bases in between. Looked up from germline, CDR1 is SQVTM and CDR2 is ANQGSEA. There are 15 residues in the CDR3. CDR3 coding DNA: TGCAGCGTTGAGGGAAGACAGCGACTGAACACTGAAGCTTTCTTT. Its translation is CSVEGRQRLNTEAFF.

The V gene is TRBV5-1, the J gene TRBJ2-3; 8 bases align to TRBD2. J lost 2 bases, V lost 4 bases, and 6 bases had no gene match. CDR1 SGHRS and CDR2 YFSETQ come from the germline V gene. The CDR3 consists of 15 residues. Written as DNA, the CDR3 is TGCGCCAGCAGCCCCCTTAGCGGGACCACAGATACGCAGTATTTT. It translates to CASSPLSGTTDTQYF. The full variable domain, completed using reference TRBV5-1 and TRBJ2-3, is KAGVTQTPRYLIKTRGQQVTLSCSPISGHRSVSWYQQTPGQGLQFLFEYFSETQRNKGNFPGRFSGRQFSNSRSEMNVSTLELGDSALYLCASSPLSGTTDTQYFGPGTRLTVL.

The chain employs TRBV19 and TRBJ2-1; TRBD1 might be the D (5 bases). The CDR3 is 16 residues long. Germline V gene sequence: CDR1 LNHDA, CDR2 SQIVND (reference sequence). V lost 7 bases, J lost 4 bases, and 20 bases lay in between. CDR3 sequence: CASKGPSVSPYNEQFF. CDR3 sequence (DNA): TGTGCCAGTAAGGGGCCCTCAGTATCCCCTTACAATGAGCAGTTCTTC.

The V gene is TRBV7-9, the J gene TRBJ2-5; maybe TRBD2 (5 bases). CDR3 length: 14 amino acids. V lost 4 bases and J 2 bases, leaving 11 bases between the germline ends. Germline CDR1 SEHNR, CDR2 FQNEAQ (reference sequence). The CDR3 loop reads CASSSIGKQETQYF. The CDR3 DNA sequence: TGTGCCAGCAGCTCCATCGGGAAACAAGAGACCCAGTACTTC.

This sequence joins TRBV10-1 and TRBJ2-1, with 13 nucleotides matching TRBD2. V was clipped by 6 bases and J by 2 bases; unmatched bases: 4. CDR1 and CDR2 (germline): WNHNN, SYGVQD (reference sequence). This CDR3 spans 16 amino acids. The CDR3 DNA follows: TGCGCCAGCAGCCTGGGACTAGCGGGGACCTACAATGAGCAGTTCTTC. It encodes CASSLGLAGTYNEQFF.

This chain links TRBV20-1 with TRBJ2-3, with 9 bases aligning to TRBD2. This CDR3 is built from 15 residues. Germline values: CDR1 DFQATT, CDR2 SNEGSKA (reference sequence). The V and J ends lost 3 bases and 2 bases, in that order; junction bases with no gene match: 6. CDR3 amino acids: CSASLAGGVTDTQYF. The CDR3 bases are TGCAGTGCTAGTCTGGCGGGGGGGGTCACAGATACGCAGTATTTT.

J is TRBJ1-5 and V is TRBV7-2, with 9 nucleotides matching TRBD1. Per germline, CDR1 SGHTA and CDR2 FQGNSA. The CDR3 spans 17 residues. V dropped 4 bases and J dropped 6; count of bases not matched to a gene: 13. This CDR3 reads CASSSPNLRQGVQPQHF. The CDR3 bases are TGTGCCAGCAGCTCCCCAAACCTTAGACAGGGGGTTCAGCCCCAGCATTTT.

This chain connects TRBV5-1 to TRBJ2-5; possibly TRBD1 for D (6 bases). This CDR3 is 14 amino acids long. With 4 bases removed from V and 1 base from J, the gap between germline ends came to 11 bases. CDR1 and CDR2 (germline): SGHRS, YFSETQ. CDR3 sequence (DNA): TGCGCCAGCAGCGTACAGGGAGTCCAAGAGACCCAGTACTTC. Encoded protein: CASSVQGVQETQYF. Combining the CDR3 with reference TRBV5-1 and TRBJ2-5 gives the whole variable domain KAGVTQTPRYLIKTRGQQVTLSCSPISGHRSVSWYQQTPGQGLQFLFEYFSETQRNKGNFPGRFSGRQFSNSRSEMNVSTLELGDSALYLCASSVQGVQETQYFGPGTRLLVL.